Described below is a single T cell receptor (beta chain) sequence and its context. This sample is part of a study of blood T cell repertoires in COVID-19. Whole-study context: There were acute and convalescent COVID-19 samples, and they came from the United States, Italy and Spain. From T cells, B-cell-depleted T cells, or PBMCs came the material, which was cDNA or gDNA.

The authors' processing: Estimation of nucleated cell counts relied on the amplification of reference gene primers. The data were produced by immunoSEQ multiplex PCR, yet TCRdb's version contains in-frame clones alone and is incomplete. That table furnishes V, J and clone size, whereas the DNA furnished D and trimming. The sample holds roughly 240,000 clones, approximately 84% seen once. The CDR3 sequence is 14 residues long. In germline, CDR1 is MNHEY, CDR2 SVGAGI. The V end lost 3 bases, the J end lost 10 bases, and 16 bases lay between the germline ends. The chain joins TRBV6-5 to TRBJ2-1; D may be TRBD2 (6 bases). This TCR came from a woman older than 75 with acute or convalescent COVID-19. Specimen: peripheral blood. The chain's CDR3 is CASSYGAGFGEQFF. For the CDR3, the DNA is TGTGCCAGCAGTTATGGGGCGGGGTTCGGGGAGCAGTTCTTC.